This T cell receptor (beta chain) was retrieved from a study of CD8+ T cells in alopecia areata. The overall study: Oral tofacitinib, 5 to 10 mg twice daily, was given in an open-label trial.

Germline assignment: CDR1 MGHRA and CDR2 YSYEKL. J lost 0 bases, V lost 4 bases, and 5 bases had no gene match. This CDR3 contains 15 residues. Sequencing relied on a cDNA template that was reverse transcribed from extracted RNA. TCRdb keeps only in-frame clones here, not all; method: immunoSEQ multiplex PCR. Here the sample spans over 200,000 clones, around three fifths being singletons. The sample was CD4+ T cells sorted from blood, taken at week 0. The chain joins TRBV4-1 to TRBJ2-7, with 8 bases aligning to TRBD2. The sequence derives from a human donor with alopecia areata. CDR3: CASSLTSASSYEQYF. The CDR3 bases are TGCGCCAGCAGCCTGACTAGCGCCAGCTCCTACGAGCAGTACTTC.